These 11 T cell receptor beta chains were sequenced from one sample in a study of siplizumab effects on memory and regulatory T cells. Clones were read by immunoSEQ multiplex PCR, and TCRdb kept only the in-frame ones, dropping some. The profile shows 94,000 or so clones, 96% of them singletons. The sequenced sample was naive CD4+ T cells sorted from blood. These receptors all stem from a human donor in good health.

The chain couples TRBV2 to TRBJ1-1; TRBD1 is a possible D gene (6 bases). Per the germline V gene, CDR1 is SNHLY and CDR2 is FYNNEI. The CDR3 consists of 15 residues. The V end was cut by 6 bases, the J end by 6 bases, with 20 bases between. CDR3 sequence reads: CASSQNLGGGAEAFF. The CDR3 DNA reads as TGTGCCAGCAGCCAGAACCTAGGGGGAGGGGCTGAAGCTTTCTTT.

This clone was seen once. The chain carries TRBV10-3 and TRBJ2-2, with D perhaps matching TRBD2 (6 bases). CDR3 size: 16 residues. Germline V CDR1 and CDR2: ENHRY, SYGVKD. The V and J ends lost 8 bases and 4 bases respectively, with 20 bases between them. CDR3 region: CAIEEGQLAGTGELFF. CDR3 coding DNA: TGTGCCATCGAGGAGGGTCAACTAGCCGGCACCGGGGAGCTGTTTTTT.

The gene calls are TRBV6-6 and TRBJ1-2; 7 bases are a match to TRBD1. The CDR3 contains 13 residues. V shed 7 bases, J shed 4 bases, and the junction held 6 bases outside the gene matches. Germline V gene lookup returns CDR1 MNHNY and CDR2 SVGAGI (reference sequence). The CDR3 nucleotides are TGTGCCAGCAAACAGGGGTCTCTCTATGGCTACACCTTC. This codes for CASKQGSLYGYTF.

The CDR3 sequence is CASSLEGAGTEAFF. DNA of the CDR3: TGTGCCAGCAGCTTAGAGGGGGCAGGCACTGAAGCTTTCTTT. The chain employs TRBV11-3 and TRBJ1-1; D may be TRBD1 (6 bases). This CDR3 has 14 amino acids. The germline V gene encodes CDR1 SGHNT and CDR2 YENEEA. Trimming cost V 0 bases and J 4 bases, with 9 bases left between them.

This sequence joins TRBV6-6 and TRBJ1-2, with D unresolved. The CDR3 spans 13 residues. V shed 1 base and J shed 7 bases, with 10 bases lying between them. CDR1 MNHNY and CDR2 SVGAGI come from the germline V gene (reference sequence). This CDR3 reads CASSYYVSGGYTF. The CDR3 DNA reads as TGTGCCAGCAGTTACTACGTTTCGGGTGGCTACACCTTC.

As for this clone: A junction end diverges from the germline sequence, so it may reflect a read error. The chain recombines TRBV28 with TRBJ1-3; D unclear. The V gene's germline CDR1 is MDHEN and CDR2 SYDVKM. The CDR3 covers 13 residues. The CDR3 coding sequence is TGTGCCAGCAGTTTATACCGGGGAAGCACCATATATTTT. It specifies CASSLYRGSTIYF. Variable domain in full (rest from reference TRBV28 and TRBJ1-3): DVKVTQSSRYLVKRTGEKVFLECVQDMDHENMFWYRQDPGLGLRLIYFSYDVKMKEKGDIPEGYSVSREKKERFSLILESASTNQTSMYLCASSLYRGSTIYFGEGSWLTVV.

The chain uses TRBV27 and TRBJ2-1; D not resolved. This CDR3 contains 13 residues. The germline V and J ends were trimmed by 3 bases and 10 bases, with 13 bases remaining between them. Germline values: CDR1 MNHEY, CDR2 SMNVEV (reference sequence). As DNA, the CDR3 is TGTGCCAGCAGTTTGGTAAGGCTCGGGGAGCAGTTCTTC. This sequence encodes CASSLVRLGEQFF.

The chain is built from TRBV19 and TRBJ2-7, with 10 bases aligning to TRBD2. V trimming: 3 bases; J trimming: 2 bases; junction bases outside the gene matches: 4. Germline V gene lookup returns CDR1 LNHDA and CDR2 SQIVND (reference sequence). The CDR3 runs to 15 residues. The CDR3 loop reads CASSIGLAGAYEQYF. The CDR3 nucleotides read TGTGCCAGTAGTATTGGCCTAGCGGGGGCCTACGAGCAGTACTTC.

This clone was recorded once. The chain recombines TRBV19 with TRBJ1-3, with D possibly matching TRBD1 (6 bases). V lost 3 bases and J 2 bases, leaving 17 bases between the germline ends. The germline gives CDR1 LNHDA, CDR2 SQIVND (reference sequence). This CDR3 is 17 amino acids long. CDR3 protein: CASSILVTSGAGNTIYF. The CDR3 coding sequence is TGTGCCAGTAGTATTTTGGTGACATCAGGGGCTGGAAACACCATATATTTT.

The chain is built from TRBV27 and TRBJ1-2; 7 bases match TRBD1. The V segment lost 6 bases and the J segment 9 bases; nucleotides outside the gene matches: 16. Germline V gives CDR1 MNHEY, CDR2 SMNVEV (reference sequence). The CDR3 runs 15 residues. The CDR3 bases are TGTGCCAGCAGAGACTCCAAGGGACAGCGTGGGAGCTACACCTTC. It encodes CASRDSKGQRGSYTF.

V usage is TRBV7-2 and J usage is TRBJ2-5; 7 nucleotides align to TRBD1. Germline trimming cut 5 bases from V and 2 bases from J; bases unmatched to any gene: 2. Germline CDR1 is SGHTA and CDR2 is FQGNSA. The CDR3 loop spans 13 amino acids. The CDR3 reads CASSPGQQETQYF. CDR3 sequence (DNA): TGTGCCAGCAGCCCGGGACAGCAAGAGACCCAGTACTTC.